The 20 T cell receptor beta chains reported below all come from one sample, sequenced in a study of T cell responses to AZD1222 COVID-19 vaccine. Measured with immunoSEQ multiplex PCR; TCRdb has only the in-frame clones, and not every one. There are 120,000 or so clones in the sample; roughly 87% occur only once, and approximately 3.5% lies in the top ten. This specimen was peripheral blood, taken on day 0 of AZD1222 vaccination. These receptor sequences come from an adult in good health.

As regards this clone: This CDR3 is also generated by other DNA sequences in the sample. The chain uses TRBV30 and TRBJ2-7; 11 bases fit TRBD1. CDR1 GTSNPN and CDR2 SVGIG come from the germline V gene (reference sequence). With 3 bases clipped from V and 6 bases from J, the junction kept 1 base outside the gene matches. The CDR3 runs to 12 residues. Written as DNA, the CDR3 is TGTGCCTGGAGCGGGACAGGGGGCGAGCAGTACTTC. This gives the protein CAWSGTGGEQYF.

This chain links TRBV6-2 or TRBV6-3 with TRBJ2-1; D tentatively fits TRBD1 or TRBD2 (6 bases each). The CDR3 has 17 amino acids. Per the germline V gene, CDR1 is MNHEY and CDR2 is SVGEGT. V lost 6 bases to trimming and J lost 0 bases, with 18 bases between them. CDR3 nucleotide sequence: TGTGCCAGCAGCCAGGGGCATGGGGGGAGCTCCTACAATGAGCAGTTCTTC. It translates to CASSQGHGGSSYNEQFF.

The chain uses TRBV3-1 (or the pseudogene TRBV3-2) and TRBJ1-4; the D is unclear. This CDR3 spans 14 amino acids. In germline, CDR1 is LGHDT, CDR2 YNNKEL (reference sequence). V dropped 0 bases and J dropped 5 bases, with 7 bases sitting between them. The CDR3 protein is CASSQDSANEKLFF. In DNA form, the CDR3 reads TGTGCCAGCAGCCAAGACTCGGCCAATGAAAAACTGTTTTTT.

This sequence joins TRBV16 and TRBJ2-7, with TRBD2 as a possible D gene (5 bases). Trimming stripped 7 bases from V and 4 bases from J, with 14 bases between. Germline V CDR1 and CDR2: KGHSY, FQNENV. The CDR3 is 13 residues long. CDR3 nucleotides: TGTGCCAGCACCCGCGAGAGGGTTTACGAGCAGTACTTC. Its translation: CASTRERVYEQYF.

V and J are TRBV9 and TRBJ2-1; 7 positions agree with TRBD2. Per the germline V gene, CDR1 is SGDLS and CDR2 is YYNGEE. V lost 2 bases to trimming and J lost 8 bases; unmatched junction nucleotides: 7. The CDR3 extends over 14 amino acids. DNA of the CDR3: TGTGCCAGCAGCGTTCAAGCGGGAAGGGATGAGCAGTTCTTC. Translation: CASSVQAGRDEQFF.

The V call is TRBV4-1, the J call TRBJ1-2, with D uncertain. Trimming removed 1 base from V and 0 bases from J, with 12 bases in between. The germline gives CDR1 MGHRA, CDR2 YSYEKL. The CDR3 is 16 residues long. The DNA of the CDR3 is TGCGCCAGCAGCCAAGGGCCCGACCCTTCTAACTATGGCTACACCTTC. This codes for CASSQGPDPSNYGYTF.

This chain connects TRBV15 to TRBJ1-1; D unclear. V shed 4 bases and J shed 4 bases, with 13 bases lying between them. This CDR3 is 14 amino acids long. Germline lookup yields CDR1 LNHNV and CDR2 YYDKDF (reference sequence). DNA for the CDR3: TGTGCCACCAGCACCCTGGACGGGATCACTGAAGCTTTCTTT. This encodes CATSTLDGITEAFF.

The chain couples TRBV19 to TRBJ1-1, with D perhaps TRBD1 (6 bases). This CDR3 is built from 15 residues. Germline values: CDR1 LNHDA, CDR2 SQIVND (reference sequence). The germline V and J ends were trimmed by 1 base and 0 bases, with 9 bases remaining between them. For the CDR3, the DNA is TGTGCCAGTAGTATAGCGGACAGACTGAACACTGAAGCTTTCTTT. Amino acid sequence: CASSIADRLNTEAFF.

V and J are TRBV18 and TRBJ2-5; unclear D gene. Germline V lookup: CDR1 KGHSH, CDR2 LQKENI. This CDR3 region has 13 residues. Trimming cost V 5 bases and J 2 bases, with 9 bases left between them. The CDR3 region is CASSKQLQETQYF. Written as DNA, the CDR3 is TGTGCCAGCTCAAAGCAGCTTCAAGAGACCCAGTACTTC. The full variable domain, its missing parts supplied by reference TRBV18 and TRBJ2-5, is NAGVMQNPRHLVRRRGQEARLRCSPMKGHSHVYWYRQLPEEGLKFMVYLQKENIIDESGMPKERFSAEFPKEGPSILRIQQVVRGDSAAYFCASSKQLQETQYFGPGTRLLVL.

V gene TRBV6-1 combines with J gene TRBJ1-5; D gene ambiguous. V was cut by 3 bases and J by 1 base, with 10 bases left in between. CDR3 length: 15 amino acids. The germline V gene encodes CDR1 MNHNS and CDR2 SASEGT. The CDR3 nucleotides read TGTGCCAGCAGTGACCGCCGGGCGAGCAATCAGCCCCAGCATTTT. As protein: CASSDRRASNQPQHF.

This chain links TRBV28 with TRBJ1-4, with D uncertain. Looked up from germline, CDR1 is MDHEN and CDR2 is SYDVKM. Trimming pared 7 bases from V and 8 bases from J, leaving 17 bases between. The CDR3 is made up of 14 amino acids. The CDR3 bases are TGTGCCAGCACCGCTCGGGGAAGGTACGAAAAACTGTTTTTT. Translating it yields CASTARGRYEKLFF.

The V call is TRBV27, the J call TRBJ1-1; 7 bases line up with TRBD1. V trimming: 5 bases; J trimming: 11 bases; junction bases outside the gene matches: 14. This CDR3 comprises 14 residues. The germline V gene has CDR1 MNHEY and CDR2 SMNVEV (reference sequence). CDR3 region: CASSRKTGKDEAFF. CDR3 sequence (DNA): TGTGCCAGCAGTCGAAAGACAGGGAAGGACGAGGCTTTCTTT.

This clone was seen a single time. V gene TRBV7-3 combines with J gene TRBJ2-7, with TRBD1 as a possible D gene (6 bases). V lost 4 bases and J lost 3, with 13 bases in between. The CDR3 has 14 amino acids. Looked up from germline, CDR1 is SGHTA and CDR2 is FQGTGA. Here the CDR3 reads CASSSQPDSYEQYF. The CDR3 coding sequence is TGTGCCAGCAGCTCCCAACCGGACAGCTACGAGCAGTACTTC.

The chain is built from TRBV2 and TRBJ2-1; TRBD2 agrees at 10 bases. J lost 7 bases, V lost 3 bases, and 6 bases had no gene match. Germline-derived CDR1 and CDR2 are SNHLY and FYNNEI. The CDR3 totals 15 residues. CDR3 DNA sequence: TGTGCCAGCAGTGAGCTAGCGGGGGCCGTAAATGAGCAGTTCTTC. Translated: CASSELAGAVNEQFF.

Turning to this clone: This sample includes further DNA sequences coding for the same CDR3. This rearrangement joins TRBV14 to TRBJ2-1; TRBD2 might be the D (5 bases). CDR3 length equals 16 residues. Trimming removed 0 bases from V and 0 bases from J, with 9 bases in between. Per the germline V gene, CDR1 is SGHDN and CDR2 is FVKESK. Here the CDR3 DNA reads TGTGCCAGCAGCCAAGAGGAGGATGACTCCTACAATGAGCAGTTCTTC. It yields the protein CASSQEEDDSYNEQFF.

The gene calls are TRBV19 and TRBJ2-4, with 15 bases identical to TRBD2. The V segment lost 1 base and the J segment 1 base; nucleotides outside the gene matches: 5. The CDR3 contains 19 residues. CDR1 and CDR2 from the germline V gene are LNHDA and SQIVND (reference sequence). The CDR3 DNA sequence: TGTGCCAGTAGTATAGTGGGACTAGCGGGGGGCGGGGCCAAAAACATTCAGTACTTC. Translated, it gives CASSIVGLAGGGAKNIQYF.

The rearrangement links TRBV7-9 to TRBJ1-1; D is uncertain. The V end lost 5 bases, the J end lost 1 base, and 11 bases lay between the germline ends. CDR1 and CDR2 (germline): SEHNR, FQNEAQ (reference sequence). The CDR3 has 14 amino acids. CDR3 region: CASSPRMRNTEAFF. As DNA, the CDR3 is TGTGCCAGCAGCCCACGGATGAGGAACACTGAAGCTTTCTTT. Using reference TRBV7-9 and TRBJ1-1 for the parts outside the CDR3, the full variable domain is DTGVSQNPRHKITKRGQNVTFRCDPISEHNRLYWYRQTLGQGPEFLTYFQNEAQLEKSRLLSDRFSAERPKGSFSTLEIQRTEQGDSAMYLCASSPRMRNTEAFFGQGTRLTVV.

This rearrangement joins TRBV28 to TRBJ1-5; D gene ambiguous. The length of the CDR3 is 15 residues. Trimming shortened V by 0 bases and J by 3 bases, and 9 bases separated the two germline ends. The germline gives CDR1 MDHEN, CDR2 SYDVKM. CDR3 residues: CASSLWGNANQPQHF. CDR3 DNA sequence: TGTGCCAGCAGTTTATGGGGGAACGCCAATCAGCCCCAGCATTTT.

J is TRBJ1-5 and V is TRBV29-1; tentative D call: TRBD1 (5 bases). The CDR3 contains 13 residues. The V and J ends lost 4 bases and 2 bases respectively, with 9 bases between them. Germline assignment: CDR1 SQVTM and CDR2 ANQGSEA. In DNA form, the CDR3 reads TGCAGCGTTGGAGGGGTTGGCAATCAGCCCCAGCATTTT. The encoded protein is CSVGGVGNQPQHF.

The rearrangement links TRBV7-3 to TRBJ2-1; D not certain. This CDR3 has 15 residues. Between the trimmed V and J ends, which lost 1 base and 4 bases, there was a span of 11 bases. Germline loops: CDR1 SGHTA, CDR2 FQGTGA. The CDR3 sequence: CASSLRKRQYNEQFF. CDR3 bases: TGTGCCAGCAGCTTAAGGAAAAGACAATACAATGAGCAGTTCTTC.